The rows below give T cell receptor beta chains drawn from one sample of a study of CD8+CD57+ T cells in acquired aplastic anemia. TCRdb analysed the reads with MiXCR anew, one entry per CDR3 protein. The sample has about 220,000 distinct CDR3 sequences, 30% to 35% seen once. The sequencing sample was made of sorted CD4+, CD8+, or CD8+CD57+ T cells (not recorded which) from PBMCs. These receptors were taken from a human donor in good health, serving as a control. Both conserved end residues are part of each CDR3. A D gene is named only where the DNA matches it firmly. Only part of the rows carry a size: once, few, many, or a class if the clone is expanded.

size	V	J	D	CDR3	DNA
many	TRBV20-1	TRBJ2-3	TRBD1	CSASVGLGTGMFKDTQYF	TGCAGTGCCAGCGTAGGATTGGGGACAGGCATGTTTAAAGATACGCAGTATTTT
many	TRBV14	TRBJ2-1	TRBD2	CASKLAGAGYNEQFF	TGTGCCAGCAAGCTAGCGGGGGCCGGGTACAATGAGCAGTTCTTC
many	TRBV19	TRBJ2-7	-	CASSIGVGAYEQYF	TGTGCCAGTAGTATTGGGGTAGGAGCCTACGAGCAGTACTTC
few	TRBV4-1	TRBJ2-3	TRBD1	CASSQVKTGSDTQYF	TGCGCCAGCAGCCAAGTCAAGACAGGGTCCGATACGCAGTATTTT
many	TRBV9	TRBJ1-2	-	CASSVGGQGGYTF	TGTGCCAGCAGCGTAGGAGGGCAGGGTGGCTACACCTTC
-	TRBV10-3	TRBJ1-1	-	CAISGGGETEAFF	TGTGCCATCAGTGGGGGGGGGGAAACTGAAGCTTTCTTT
many	TRBV6-1	TRBJ2-5	-	CASNSRQQETQYF	TGTGCCAGCAACTCTCGACAGCAAGAGACCCAGTACTTC
-	TRBV9	TRBJ1-2	TRBD1	CASSGQGEYYGYTF	TGTGCCAGCAGCGGACAGGGAGAATACTATGGCTACACCTTC
-	TRBV7-9	TRBJ2-5	TRBD2	CASSLGERETETQYF	TGTGCCAGCAGCTTAGGGGAGCGGGAAACGGAGACCCAGTACTTC
-	TRBV10-3	TRBJ1-5	-	CAISETQVQPQHF	TGTGCCATCAGTGAGACACAGGTGCAGCCCCAGCATTTT
many	TRBV10-3	TRBJ1-1	-	CAISWREGAEAFF	TGTGCCATCAGTTGGCGGGAAGGCGCTGAAGCTTTCTTT
-	TRBV12-3/TRBV12-4	TRBJ1-3	TRBD1	CASRKRTGANTIYF	TGTGCCAGCAGAAAACGGACAGGAGCAAACACCATATATTTT
-	TRBV19	TRBJ1-6	-	CASSRQGTNSPLHF	TGTGCCAGTAGTCGCCAGGGGACTAATTCACCCCTCCACTTT
many	TRBV5-1	TRBJ1-2	-	CASSLGTIAYGYTF	TGCGCCAGCAGCTTGGGAACCATAGCATATGGCTACACCTTC
few	TRBV20-1	TRBJ2-4	-	CSALRGTKNIQYF	TGCAGTGCTTTGAGAGGAACAAAAAACATTCAGTACTTC
many	TRBV6-1	TRBJ1-2	TRBD1	CASSMGTEYGYTF	TGTGCCAGCAGCATGGGGACAGAATATGGCTACACCTTC
many	TRBV10-3	TRBJ2-5	TRBD2	CAISGLLAGTQETQYF	TGTGCCATCAGTGGGCTCCTAGCGGGAACCCAAGAGACCCAGTACTTC
-	TRBV30	TRBJ2-4	TRBD1	CACRNRQGQNIQYF	TGTGCCTGCCGTAATCGACAGGGTCAAAACATTCAGTACTTC
many	TRBV29-1	TRBJ1-1	-	CSAGQPNTEAFF	TGCAGCGCCGGACAGCCGAACACTGAAGCTTTCTTT
many	TRBV7-2	TRBJ1-2	-	CASSFGSKGLYGYTF	TGTGCCAGCAGCTTTGGATCTAAAGGACTCTATGGCTACACCTTC
few	TRBV27	TRBJ2-7	-	CASSLLLAGAGSYEQYF	TGTGCCAGCAGTTTACTTTTGGCAGGGGCCGGCTCCTACGAGCAGTACTTC
-	TRBV20-1	TRBJ1-1	-	CSASPGTEAFF	TGCAGTGCTTCCCCAGGGACTGAAGCTTTCTTT
many	TRBV9	TRBJ2-7	TRBD2	CASSTTSGRWYEQYF	TGTGCCAGCAGCACTACTAGCGGGAGGTGGTACGAGCAGTACTTC
many	TRBV15	TRBJ1-2	TRBD1	CATSRDDTRTGGYGYTF	TGTGCCACCAGCAGAGATGATACCCGGACAGGGGGCTATGGCTACACCTTC
many	TRBV5-1	TRBJ2-7	-	CASSLGDEPYEQYF	TGCGCCAGCAGCTTGGGGGACGAGCCCTACGAGCAGTACTTC
-	TRBV12-3/TRBV12-4	TRBJ1-1	-	CANRGRGRAEAFF	TGTGCCAACCGGGGGAGGGGTCGCGCTGAAGCTTTCTTT
many	TRBV7-3	TRBJ2-7	-	CASSLVSGTAYEQYF	TGTGCCAGCAGCTTAGTGTCAGGGACCGCCTACGAGCAGTACTTC
many	TRBV25-1	TRBJ2-7	-	CASSAEDGTIPYEQYF	TGTGCCAGCAGTGCTGAGGACGGGACAATACCGTACGAGCAGTACTTC
many	TRBV6-5	TRBJ1-2	-	CASSYNARSYGYTF	TGTGCCAGCAGTTACAACGCCAGGAGCTATGGCTACACCTTC
-	TRBV12-3/TRBV12-4	TRBJ2-1	TRBD2	CASSSATSGIYNEQFF	TGTGCCAGCAGTTCCGCGACTAGCGGGATTTACAATGAGCAGTTCTTC
-	TRBV12-3/TRBV12-4	TRBJ2-7	-	CASSLDGTYEQYF	TGTGCCAGCAGTTTAGATGGCACGTACGAGCAGTACTTC
once	TRBV19	TRBJ1-5	-	CASSVGVSNQPQHF	TGTGCCAGTAGTGTCGGGGTTAGCAATCAGCCCCAGCATTTT
-	TRBV10-3	TRBJ2-3	-	CAVYSYGNTNTDTQYF	TGTGCCGTCTACAGTTACGGAAACACCAACACAGATACGCAGTATTTT
many	TRBV20-1	TRBJ2-7	TRBD1	CSARDPLKGQGYEQYF	TGCAGTGCTAGAGATCCCCTTAAAGGACAGGGATACGAGCAGTACTTC
-	TRBV6-1	TRBJ2-1	TRBD1	CASSRDRVVGEQFF	TGTGCCAGCAGCCGGGACAGGGTTGTCGGTGAGCAGTTCTTC
-	TRBV29-1	TRBJ1-1	TRBD1	CSVNGQANTEAFF	TGCAGCGTTAACGGACAGGCAAACACTGAAGCTTTCTTT
-	TRBV19	TRBJ1-1	-	CASSITPGDTEAFF	TGTGCCAGTAGTATTACCCCAGGGGACACTGAAGCTTTCTTT
-	TRBV2	TRBJ1-2	-	CASSAQDYGYTF	TGTGCCAGCAGTGCGCAGGACTATGGCTACACCTTC
many	TRBV5-5	TRBJ2-7	-	CASSLSVPTTYEQYF	TGTGCCAGCAGCCTAAGCGTACCGACGACTTACGAGCAGTACTTC
-	TRBV19	TRBJ2-7	TRBD2	CASSIAGGTYEQYF	TGTGCCAGTAGTATAGCGGGAGGGACCTACGAGCAGTACTTC
-	TRBV6-1	TRBJ2-6	-	CASSSRSSGANVLTF	TGTGCCAGCAGTTCCAGATCTTCTGGGGCCAACGTCCTGACTTTC
-	TRBV2	TRBJ2-3	TRBD2	CASSGAGSATDTQYF	TGTGCCAGCAGTGGAGCGGGAAGTGCCACAGATACGCAGTATTTT
many	TRBV7-9	TRBJ1-5	TRBD1	CASSRDRVVWNQPQHF	TGTGCCAGCAGCCGCGACAGGGTAGTCTGGAATCAGCCCCAGCATTTT
-	TRBV25-1	TRBJ1-2	-	CASSVTSGHGYTF	TGTGCCAGCAGTGTGACTTCTGGTCATGGCTACACCTTC
-	TRBV7-4	TRBJ2-2	TRBD1	CASTRQGHSTGELFF	TGTGCCAGCACGCGACAGGGACACTCAACCGGGGAGCTGTTTTTT
many	TRBV15	TRBJ2-7	-	CATSRDPTGSLPDF	TGTGCCACCAGCAGAGATCCAACAGGGAGCCTCCCCGACTTC
many	TRBV20-1	TRBJ2-7	TRBD2	CSARDKGPASGRFNEQYF	TGCAGTGCTAGAGATAAAGGCCCCGCTAGCGGGAGGTTCAACGAGCAGTACTTC
-	TRBV10-3	TRBJ1-6	-	CAISESRNSPLHF	TGTGCCATCAGTGAGTCGAGGAATTCACCCCTCCACTTT
once	TRBV24-1	TRBJ2-7	TRBD1	CATSGGTANSYEQYF	TGTGCCACCAGTGGAGGGACAGCAAACAGCTACGAGCAGTACTTC
once	TRBV9	TRBJ2-5	TRBD1	CASSTGTGDQETQYF	TGTGCCAGCAGCACAGGGACAGGGGACCAAGAGACCCAGTACTTC
-	TRBV4-1	TRBJ1-6	TRBD1	CASSQVSNRGSYNSPLHF	TGCGCCAGCAGCCAAGTTTCTAACAGGGGGTCCTATAATTCACCCCTCCACTTT
-	TRBV29-1	TRBJ2-3	TRBD2	CSVTTSGGPDTQYF	TGCAGCGTCACGACTAGCGGGGGCCCAGATACGCAGTATTTT
few	TRBV24-1	TRBJ1-2	-	CATSDSRDGFNYGYTF	TGTGCCACCAGTGATTCTCGGGACGGTTTTAACTATGGCTACACCTTC
many	TRBV19	TRBJ1-5	-	CASSIGGRDQPQHF	TGTGCCAGTAGTATAGGGGGCAGGGATCAGCCCCAGCATTTT
few	TRBV7-2	TRBJ1-2	-	CASSFIGELNRASCGYTF	TGTGCCAGCAGCTTTATCGGGGAACTTAACAGGGCTTCCTGTGGCTACACCTTC
-	TRBV12-3/TRBV12-4	TRBJ1-6	-	CAISLSGTGLSSYNSPLHF	TGTGCCATCAGTTTATCCGGGACGGGATTAAGCTCCTATAATTCACCCCTCCACTTT
many	TRBV2	TRBJ1-1	TRBD1	CASSLPGTGTTEAFF	TGTGCCAGCAGTCTCCCCGGGACAGGGACCACTGAAGCTTTCTTT
-	TRBV5-1	TRBJ1-1	-	CASSLLGGLDTETFF	TGCGCCAGCAGCTTGCTCGGGGGGCTTGACACTGAAACTTTCTTT
-	TRBV6-5	TRBJ1-1	-	CASSVETRGMAFF	TGTGCCAGCAGTGTAGAGACTCGGGGGATGGCTTTCTTT